This T cell receptor (beta chain) appears in the sequencing data of a study of blood T cell repertoires in COVID-19. Study as a whole: Researchers got acute and convalescent COVID-19 samples from the United States, Italy and Spain. PBMCs, B-cell-depleted T cells, or T cells were the source of the cDNA or gDNA that made up the material.

Source study methods: Reference gene primer amplification in the assay estimated nucleated cell counts. Sequencing was performed with immunoSEQ multiplex PCR; in TCRdb, only in-frame clones are kept and a portion is missing. That table is the source of V, J and clone size, and D and trimming were worked out from the DNA. The table shows 250,000 or so clones, with over 70% occurring only once. The source material was peripheral blood. This clonotype originated in a woman between 40 and 55 years old who had recovered from COVID-19.

The DNA for the CDR3 is TGTGCCAGCAGCGTAGCCGGTAATAGCAATCAGCCCCAGCATTTT. As protein: CASSVAGNSNQPQHF. The rearrangement uses TRBV9 and TRBJ1-5, with D hard to call. The CDR3 sequence is 15 residues long. Germline CDR1 is SGDLS and CDR2 is YYNGEE. V lost 0 bases and J 0 bases, leaving 7 bases between the germline ends. The complete variable domain, with remaining parts taken from reference TRBV9 and TRBJ1-5, reads DSGVTQTPKHLITATGQRVTLRCSPRSGDLSVYWYQQSLDQGLQFLIQYYNGEERAKGNILERFSAQQFPDLHSELNLSSLELGDSALYFCASSVAGNSNQPQHFGDGTRLSIL.